These 32 T cell receptor beta chains were all obtained from the same sample, sequenced in a study of T cells in localized non-small cell lung cancer. Profiling relied on immunoSEQ multiplex PCR, and the TCRdb table lists in-frame clones only, not all of them. The repertoire includes around 25,000 clones, approximately 78% of them detected once, and approximately 4% sits in the top ten. The sequencing used peripheral blood, collected before any cancer treatment. Receptors originate from a woman aged 40-70 years with stage I lung adenocarcinoma.

J is TRBJ2-7 and V is TRBV10-3; TRBD1 agrees at 11 bases. Germline CDR1 reads ENHRY; CDR2 reads SYGVKD. The V gene end was trimmed by 3 bases and the J gene end by 1 base; junction bases not matched to a gene: 2. This CDR3 comprises 15 residues. CDR3 region: CAISEGTGGSYEQYF. The CDR3 DNA is TGTGCCATCAGTGAAGGGACAGGGGGTTCCTACGAGCAGTACTTC.

The chain recombines TRBV18 with TRBJ2-3; 14 nucleotides line up with TRBD2. The germline V gene has CDR1 KGHSH and CDR2 LQKENI. CDR3 size: 18 residues. V was pared by 5 bases and J by 2 bases, with 9 bases of the junction left unmatched. The CDR3 DNA reads as TGTGCCAGCTCAGAACAGGGACTAGCGGGGGCCTTCACAGATACGCAGTATTTT. Translation gives CASSEQGLAGAFTDTQYF.

The chain combines TRBV10-3 with TRBJ2-7; 7 bases map to TRBD1. The CDR3 extends over 13 amino acids. The V gene end was trimmed by 3 bases and the J gene end by 12 bases; junction bases not matched to a gene: 11. CDR1 is ENHRY, CDR2 SYGVKD, per germline. This chain's CDR3 is CAISDGQVSAWYF. The DNA of the CDR3 is TGTGCCATCAGTGACGGACAGGTATCCGCGTGGTACTTC.

The chain joins TRBV11-2 to TRBJ2-3; 8 bases agree with TRBD2. Per the germline V gene, CDR1 is SGHAT and CDR2 is FQNNGV. The CDR3 contains 17 residues. The V segment lost 3 bases and the J segment 2 bases; nucleotides outside the gene matches: 10. The CDR3 nucleotides are TGTGCCAGCAGCTTCCCTATGCCGGGGGGGCCCACAGATACGCAGTATTTT. It yields the protein CASSFPMPGGPTDTQYF.

This clone was seen a single time. This chain joins TRBV7-2 and TRBJ2-3; possibly TRBD1 for D (7 bases). The germline V gene encodes CDR1 SGHTA and CDR2 FQGNSA. The CDR3 spans 14 residues. The germline V and J ends were trimmed by 6 bases and 6 bases, with 16 bases remaining between them. The CDR3 sequence: CASRQGLGGDTQYF. The CDR3 nucleotides read TGTGCCAGCAGACAGGGGTTAGGGGGGGATACGCAGTATTTT.

This chain joins TRBV4-3 and TRBJ1-2; D unresolved. CDR1 and CDR2 from the germline V gene are LGHNA and YSLEER. The V end lost 4 bases, the J end lost 6 bases, and 21 bases lay between the germline ends. The CDR3 is 16 residues long. Written as DNA, the CDR3 is TGCGCCAGCAGCCTTAGCGTCTCGGACGGGCAGAATGGCTACACCTTC. This sequence encodes CASSLSVSDGQNGYTF.

This chain links TRBV10-3 with TRBJ1-1; TRBD1 agrees at 10 bases. The germline gives CDR1 ENHRY, CDR2 SYGVKD. With V trimmed by 8 bases and J by 1 base, 1 base remained unmatched. The CDR3 sequence is 13 residues long. The CDR3 sequence: CAIGDRGNTEAFF. CDR3 nucleotides: TGTGCCATCGGGGACAGGGGGAACACTGAAGCTTTCTTT.

In its sample, this clone was seen a few times. CDR3 DNA sequence: TGTGCCAGCAGCTTTTCCCAGGACACTGAAGCTTTCTTT. It specifies CASSFSQDTEAFF. The chain joins TRBV7-3 to TRBJ1-1; D is undetermined. The CDR3 extends over 13 amino acids. Germline values: CDR1 SGHTA, CDR2 FQGTGA. Trimming stripped 3 bases from V and 3 bases from J, with 8 bases between.

V is TRBV10-1 and J is TRBJ2-3; D unclear. The CDR3 contains 13 residues. V gave up 0 bases and J gave up 7 bases, with 8 bases separating them. CDR1 and CDR2 (germline): WNHNN, SYGVQD (reference sequence). CDR3 protein: CASSESGRNTQYF. In DNA, the CDR3 is TGCGCCAGCAGTGAGTCAGGTCGAAATACGCAGTATTTT.

The chain is built from TRBV6-5 and TRBJ1-3; D is unresolved. Trimming stripped 3 bases from V and 0 bases from J, with 9 bases between. This CDR3 has 15 residues. From germline, CDR1 is MNHEY and CDR2 SVGAGI. The CDR3 DNA reads as TGTGCCAGCAGTTATAGATGGAGCTCTGGAAACACCATATATTTT. It specifies CASSYRWSSGNTIYF.

A few counts support this clone. The chain employs TRBV11-2 and TRBJ1-2, with D perhaps matching TRBD1 (5 bases). The CDR3 runs to 15 residues. Germline V gives CDR1 SGHAT, CDR2 FQNNGV. V was cut by 0 bases and J by 7 bases, with 15 bases left in between. Written as DNA, the CDR3 is TGTGCCAGCAGCTTAGATCCGGGACCGGTGGGTGGCTACACCTTC. Protein: CASSLDPGPVGGYTF.

The chain combines TRBV4-3 with TRBJ1-2, with a possible D match to TRBD1 (6 bases). This CDR3 contains 16 residues. V lost 0 bases, J lost 5 bases, and 16 bases lay in between. CDR1 is LGHNA, CDR2 YSLEER, per germline. The CDR3 DNA is TGCGCCAGCAGCCAAGATTGGGGAGACAGGTTATATGGCTACACCTTC. As protein: CASSQDWGDRLYGYTF.

The J gene is TRBJ1-1, the V gene TRBV10-2; no firm D call. Trimming left V 3 bases short and J 11 bases short, with 16 bases between. The CDR3 extends over 13 amino acids. Per the germline V gene, CDR1 is WSHSY and CDR2 is SAAADI. DNA for the CDR3: TGCGCCAGCAGTGACCCCGGACGGTCGGAGGCTTTCTTT. Residues: CASSDPGRSEAFF.

The genes are TRBV6-6 and TRBJ1-5; D is possibly TRBD1 (5 bases). V dropped 2 bases and J dropped 6 bases, with 11 bases sitting between them. Germline-derived CDR1 and CDR2 are MNHNY and SVGAGI (reference sequence). This CDR3 contains 14 residues. CDR3 in amino acids: CASSYQPDSQPQHF. The DNA for the CDR3 is TGTGCCAGCAGTTACCAACCCGACAGTCAGCCCCAGCATTTT.

The V call is TRBV7-8, the J call TRBJ1-3; the match to TRBD1 covers 7 bases. With 5 bases clipped from V and 3 bases from J, the junction kept 7 bases outside the gene matches. This CDR3 is 15 amino acids long. Per germline, CDR1 SGHVS and CDR2 FQNEAQ. CDR3 loop: CASSLDRESGNTIYF. CDR3 in DNA: TGTGCCAGCAGCCTCGACAGGGAAAGTGGAAACACCATATATTTT.

V usage is TRBV6-4 and J usage is TRBJ2-3, with TRBD1 matching 7 bases. The junction had 8 bases not matched to a gene; V was cut back by 3 bases and J by 5 bases. CDR1 MRHNA and CDR2 SNTAGT come from the germline V gene. The CDR3 runs to 15 residues. The CDR3 sequence: CASSEEGGAKDTQYF. The CDR3 nucleotides read TGTGCCAGCAGTGAGGAAGGGGGCGCGAAAGATACGCAGTATTTT.

The chain recombines TRBV4-1 with TRBJ2-1; 12 bases agree with TRBD2. The CDR3 has 17 residues. From germline, CDR1 is MGHRA and CDR2 YSYEKL. J lost 6 bases, V lost 0 bases, and 6 bases had no gene match. The CDR3 loop reads CASSQDTSGGPLNEQFF. The CDR3 DNA reads as TGCGCCAGCAGCCAAGATACTAGCGGGGGGCCCCTCAATGAGCAGTTCTTC.

The J gene is TRBJ2-7, the V gene TRBV27; D is uncertain. Looked up from germline, CDR1 is MNHEY and CDR2 is SMNVEV (reference sequence). V lost 2 bases, J lost 3 bases, and 11 bases lay in between. CDR3 length equals 14 residues. CDR3: CASSLQARVYEQYF. The DNA for the CDR3 is TGTGCCAGCAGTTTACAAGCGCGTGTCTACGAGCAGTACTTC.

This clone was counted only a few times. The chain joins TRBV30 to TRBJ1-5; D gene unclear. V was shortened by 1 base and J by 4 bases, with 11 bases between the two germline ends. The germline V gene encodes CDR1 GTSNPN and CDR2 SVGIG (reference sequence). This CDR3 has 14 amino acids. CDR3 DNA: TGTGCCTGGAGTGCCGACACACTAAATCAGCCCCAGCATTTT. Protein: CAWSADTLNQPQHF.

The rearrangement uses TRBV11-2 and TRBJ2-2; D not resolved. The CDR3 has 14 residues. Trimming stripped 4 bases from V and 6 bases from J, with 12 bases between. Germline-derived CDR1 and CDR2 are SGHAT and FQNNGV. CDR3 DNA: TGTGCCAGCAGCTCCCTTTGGGCGTCCGGGGAGCTGTTTTTT. Translated: CASSSLWASGELFF.

The V gene is TRBV6-6, the J gene TRBJ1-5; no reliable D call. The V end was cut by 5 bases, the J end by 2 bases, with 4 bases between. The germline V gene has CDR1 MNHNY and CDR2 SVGAGI (reference sequence). The CDR3 runs to 12 residues. CDR3 loop: CASSRGNQPQHF. The CDR3 coding sequence is TGTGCCAGCAGTCGGGGCAATCAGCCCCAGCATTTT.

V and J are TRBV5-1 and TRBJ2-7; perhaps TRBD1 as D (5 bases). This CDR3 spans 13 amino acids. Per the germline V gene, CDR1 is SGHRS and CDR2 is YFSETQ. The ends were cut back, 5 bases at V and 2 bases at J, with 11 bases in the middle. The CDR3 protein is CASSHPDTYEQYF. The CDR3 DNA reads as TGCGCCAGCAGTCATCCGGACACCTACGAGCAGTACTTC. The full variable domain, in which reference TRBV5-1 and TRBJ2-7 provide the parts outside the CDR3, is KAGVTQTPRYLIKTRGQQVTLSCSPISGHRSVSWYQQTPGQGLQFLFEYFSETQRNKGNFPGRFSGRQFSNSRSEMNVSTLELGDSALYLCASSHPDTYEQYFGPGTRLTVT.

A remark on this clone: This CDR3 is also generated by other DNA sequences in the sample. J is TRBJ2-3 and V is TRBV4-3, with D tentatively TRBD2 (5 bases). CDR3 length: 13 amino acids. Trimming removed 0 bases at V and 4 bases at J, with 5 bases between. CDR1 and CDR2 (germline): LGHNA, YSLEER. The CDR3 loop is CASSQELADTQYF. As DNA, the CDR3 is TGCGCCAGCAGCCAAGAACTAGCAGATACGCAGTATTTT.

This sequence joins TRBV6-1 and TRBJ2-5; maybe TRBD1 (5 bases). The CDR3 sequence is 12 residues long. The germline V gene encodes CDR1 MNHNS and CDR2 SASEGT. Trimming shortened V by 6 bases and J by 5 bases, and 10 bases separated the two germline ends. CDR3 sequence (DNA): TGTGCCAGCAGCCTCAGGGTTGAGACCCAGTACTTC. The encoded protein is CASSLRVETQYF.

The V call is TRBV19, the J call TRBJ1-5, with 9 bases matching TRBD1. The junction had 8 bases not matched to a gene; V was cut back by 5 bases and J by 6 bases. CDR1 LNHDA and CDR2 SQIVND come from the germline V gene (reference sequence). CDR3 size: 15 residues. CDR3 bases: TGTGCCAGTAGTTCGACAGGGGGAGTGGGTCAGCCCCAGCATTTT. It specifies CASSSTGGVGQPQHF.

The rearrangement uses TRBV19 and TRBJ2-5; D gene ambiguous. CDR3 length: 16 amino acids. Deletions cut 6 bases from V and 5 bases from J, with 22 bases between. Germline V gene data show CDR1 as LNHDA and CDR2 as SQIVND (reference sequence). CDR3 nucleotides: TGTGCCAGTAGCTCTAGGAAGGACGGCTGGTCGGAGACCCAGTACTTC. Translation: CASSSRKDGWSETQYF.

The chain has TRBV4-1 and TRBJ1-1, with D perhaps matching TRBD1 (5 bases). Germline V gives CDR1 MGHRA, CDR2 YSYEKL. The V gene lost 4 bases and the J gene lost 1 base, with 7 bases spanning the gap. The CDR3 loop spans 13 amino acids. CDR3 nucleotides: TGCGCCAGCAGCCGACAGCAGAACACTGAAGCTTTCTTT. The encoded protein is CASSRQQNTEAFF.

V usage is TRBV30 and J usage is TRBJ2-5; 9 bases fit TRBD2. CDR3 length: 14 residues. Trimming cost V 5 bases and J 7 bases; bases outside gene matches: 11. The germline V gene encodes CDR1 GTSNPN and CDR2 SVGIG (reference sequence). The CDR3 spells CAWDASSGAGTQYF. CDR3 bases: TGTGCCTGGGACGCGTCTAGCGGGGCCGGGACCCAGTACTTC.

The V gene is TRBV7-2, the J gene TRBJ2-3; 15 positions match TRBD2. The length of the CDR3 is 17 residues. CDR1 is SGHTA and CDR2 is FQGNSA in the germline V gene. After removal of 3 bases from V and 4 bases from J, the junction contained 5 bases not matched to a gene. CDR3 DNA sequence: TGTGCCAGCAGCTTCGGGACTAGCGGGGGGAGATCAGATACGCAGTATTTT. As protein: CASSFGTSGGRSDTQYF.

The gene calls are TRBV7-2 and TRBJ1-4; TRBD1 agrees at 8 bases. The CDR3 sequence is 15 residues long. V gave up 2 bases and J gave up 7 bases; unmatched junction bases: 6. Germline V gene lookup returns CDR1 SGHTA and CDR2 FQGNSA. The CDR3 region is CASSLQGAAGEKLFF. CDR3 bases: TGTGCCAGCAGCTTACAGGGGGCCGCAGGTGAAAAACTGTTTTTT.

This CDR3 is CASRQGITEAFF. The CDR3 DNA follows: TGCGCCAGCAGACAGGGGATCACTGAAGCTTTCTTT. The chain employs TRBV10-2 and TRBJ1-1; TRBD1 aligns across 7 bases. Trimming cost V 6 bases and J 4 bases; bases outside gene matches: 2. CDR1 and CDR2 (germline): WSHSY, SAAADI. The CDR3 length is 12 residues.

The chain uses TRBV7-8 and TRBJ1-3; the D is unclear. The CDR3 is 14 amino acids. Trimming removed 1 base at V and 1 base at J, with 5 bases between. Germline values: CDR1 SGHVS, CDR2 FQNEAQ. The DNA of the CDR3 is TGTGCCAGCAGCTTAGAAGAATCTGGAAACACCATATATTTT. It encodes CASSLEESGNTIYF.